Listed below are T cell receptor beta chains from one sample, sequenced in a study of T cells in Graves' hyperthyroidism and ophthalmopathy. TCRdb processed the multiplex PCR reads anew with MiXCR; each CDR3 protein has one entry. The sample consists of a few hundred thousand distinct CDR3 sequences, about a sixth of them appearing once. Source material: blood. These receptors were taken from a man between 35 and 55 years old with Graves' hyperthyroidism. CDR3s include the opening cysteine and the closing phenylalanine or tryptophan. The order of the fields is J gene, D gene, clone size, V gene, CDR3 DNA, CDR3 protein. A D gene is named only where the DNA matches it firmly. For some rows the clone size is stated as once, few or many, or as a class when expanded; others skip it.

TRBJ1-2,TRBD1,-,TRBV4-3,TGCGCCAGCAGCCGAACGGACAGGGGGGGCTATGGCTACACCTTC,CASSRTDRGGYGYTF
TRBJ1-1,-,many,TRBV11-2,TGTGCCAGCAGCTTAGATCACCAGGGGTTTGAAGCTTTCTTT,CASSLDHQGFEAFF
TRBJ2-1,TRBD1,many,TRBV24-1,TGTGCCACCAGTGATCAGGACAGGACGCACAATGAGCAGTTCTTC,CATSDQDRTHNEQFF
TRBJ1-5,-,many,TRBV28,TGTGCCAGCAGCCGGGCCAGGGCGGGCAATCAGCCCCAGCATTTT,CASSRARAGNQPQHF
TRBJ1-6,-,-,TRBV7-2,TGTGCCAGCAGCTTAGGGGGCGGAAATTCACCCCTCCACTTT,CASSLGGGNSPLHF
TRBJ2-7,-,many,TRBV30,TGTGCCTGGAGTAGGTGGGGCGAGCAGTACTTC,CAWSRWGEQYF
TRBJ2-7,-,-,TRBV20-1,TGCAGTGCTAGAATCGGCCACATCTACGAGCAGTACTTC,CSARIGHIYEQYF
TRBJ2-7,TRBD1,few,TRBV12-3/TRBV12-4,TGTGCCAGCAGCGATCGGGGGACAGGGGACGACTGCGAGCAGTACTTC,CASSDRGTGDDCEQYF
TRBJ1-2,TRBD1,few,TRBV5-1,TGCGCCAGCGAGTGGGACAGGGGCGGGGATGGCTACACCTTC,CASEWDRGGDGYTF
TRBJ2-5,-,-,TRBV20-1,TGCAGTGCTAGAGGTTGGTTCGAAGGGTTTCAACAGGAGACCCAGTACTTC,CSARGWFEGFQQETQYF
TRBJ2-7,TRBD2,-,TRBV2,TGTGCCAGCCGCATGTCCCCCGGCGGGGGGATATCAAGTTACGAGCAGTACTTC,CASRMSPGGGISSYEQYF
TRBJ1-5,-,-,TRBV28,TGTGCCAGCGGGGCCGGGGTCGCCTACAATCAGCCCCAGCATTTT,CASGAGVAYNQPQHF
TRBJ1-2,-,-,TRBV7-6,TGTGCCAGCAGCTTAAATGGGGCGGATGGCTACACCTTC,CASSLNGADGYTF
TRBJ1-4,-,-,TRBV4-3,TGCGCCAGCCGAATAGGGGGGAATAATGAAAAACTGTTTTTT,CASRIGGNNEKLFF
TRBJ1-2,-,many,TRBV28,TGTGCCAGCAGTTTAAAAGGGGGTGGCAGGGGCGGTGGCTACACCTTC,CASSLKGGGRGGGYTF
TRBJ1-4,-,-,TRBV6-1,TGTGCCAGCAGATCGGGGGGGATGGATGAAAAACTGTTTTTT,CASRSGGMDEKLFF
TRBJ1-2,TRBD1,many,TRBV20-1,TGCAGTGCTACCGACAGGGCGATTGGCTACACCTTC,CSATDRAIGYTF
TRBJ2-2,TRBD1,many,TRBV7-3,TGTGCCAGCAGCGTGACAGGGACCGGGGAGCTGTTTTTT,CASSVTGTGELFF
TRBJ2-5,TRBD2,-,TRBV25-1,TGTGCCAGCAGGGTTAGCGGGGGGGGGGAGACCCAGTACTTC,CASRVSGGGETQYF
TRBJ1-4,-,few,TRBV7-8,TGTGCCAGCAGCTCCTTACAACAAGAAAAACTGTTTTTT,CASSSLQQEKLFF
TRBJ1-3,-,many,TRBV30,TGTGCCTGGAGTGGAGGAGGGGACTCTGGAAACACCATATATTTT,CAWSGGGDSGNTIYF
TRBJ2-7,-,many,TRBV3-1,TGTGCCAGCAGTCTGGGGAGATCGGGCCAGCAGTACTTC,CASSLGRSGQQYF
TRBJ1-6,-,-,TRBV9,TGTGCCAGCAGCGTAGATGGCAGGCCGGATTCACCCCTCCACTTT,CASSVDGRPDSPLHF
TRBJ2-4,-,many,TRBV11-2,TGTGCCAGCAGCTTTGGGCAGGGAGGCTACATTCAGTACTTC,CASSFGQGGYIQYF
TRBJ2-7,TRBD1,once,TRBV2,TGTGCCAGCAGGGGGGACAGGAACTCCTACGAGCAGTACTTC,CASRGDRNSYEQYF
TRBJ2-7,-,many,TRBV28,TGTGCCAGCAGTGAACCGCACGGTTCCTACGAGCAGTACTTC,CASSEPHGSYEQYF
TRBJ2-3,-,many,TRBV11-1,TGTGCCAGCAGCTCCAGGGTAAACACAGATACGCAGTATTTT,CASSSRVNTDTQYF
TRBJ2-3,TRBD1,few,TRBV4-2,TGTGCCAGCAGCCCTAGGGACAGGGTTGGCACAGATACGCAGTATTTT,CASSPRDRVGTDTQYF
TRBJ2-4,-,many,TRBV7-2,TGTGCCAGCAGCTTAGAACAGGGTGACTGGGACATTCAGTACTTC,CASSLEQGDWDIQYF
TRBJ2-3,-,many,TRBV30,TGTGCCTGGAGTGTAGGTGGTAGCACAGATACGCAGTATTTT,CAWSVGGSTDTQYF
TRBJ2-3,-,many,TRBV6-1,TGTGCCAGCACTTACACAGATACGCAGTATTTT,CASTYTDTQYF
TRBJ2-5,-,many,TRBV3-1,TGTGCCAGCAGCCAGGGGGACTGGGCGGCGAGGGACCAAGAGACCCAGTACTTC,CASSQGDWAARDQETQYF
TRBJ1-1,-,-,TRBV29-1,TGCAGCGCCTTGAACACTGAAGCTTTCTTT,CSALNTEAFF
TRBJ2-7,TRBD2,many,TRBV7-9,TGTGCCAGCAGCCCCGCGGGAGGAGGGACCTACGAGCAGTACTTC,CASSPAGGGTYEQYF
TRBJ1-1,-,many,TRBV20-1,TGCAGTGCTAGGTCGGACAGCCTGAACACTGAAGCTTTCTTT,CSARSDSLNTEAFF
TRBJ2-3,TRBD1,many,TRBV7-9,TGTGCCAGCAGCTTATGGGGGACAGGGGGATCCGATACGCAGTATTTT,CASSLWGTGGSDTQYF
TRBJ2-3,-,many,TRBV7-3,TGTGCCAGCAGCTTAGGAATAGATACGCAGTATTTT,CASSLGIDTQYF
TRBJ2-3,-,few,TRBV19,TGTGCCAGTACCCCAGGTTGGGACCGCACAGATACGCAGTATTTT,CASTPGWDRTDTQYF
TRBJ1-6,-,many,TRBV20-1,TGCAGTGCCACCTCCCTTCGTTCACCCCTCCACTTT,CSATSLRSPLHF
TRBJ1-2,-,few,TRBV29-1,TGCAGCGTTCGGACAGTCTATGGCTACACCTTC,CSVRTVYGYTF
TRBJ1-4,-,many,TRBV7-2,TGTGCCAGCAGCTCGTACCCTACAACTAATGAAAAACTGTTTTTT,CASSSYPTTNEKLFF
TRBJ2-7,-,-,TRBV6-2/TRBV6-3,TGTGCCAGCAGTTCCCTCTCCGTATACGAGCAGTACTTC,CASSSLSVYEQYF
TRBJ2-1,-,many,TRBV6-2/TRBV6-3,TGTGCCAGCAGTTACAGACCGGGACTCCCCAATGAGCAGTTCTTC,CASSYRPGLPNEQFF